Each of the 15 T cell receptor beta chains below was sequenced from the same sample in a study of CD8+ T cells in alopecia areata. Treatment reported: oral pan-JAK inhibitor, 5-10 mg twice daily. Extracted from the samples, RNA was reverse transcribed into cDNA to serve as the sequencing template. Sequencing used immunoSEQ multiplex PCR; TCRdb keeps in-frame clones, though not all of them. The table includes 100,000 to 150,000 clones, approximately 60% detected once. The source was CD4+ T cells sorted from blood, collected at week 4, from a patient treated with tofacitinib. These TCRs come from a human donor with alopecia areata.

This clone was seen a handful of times. This rearrangement joins TRBV5-6 to TRBJ2-6; D is unclear. The germline CDR1 and CDR2 sequences are SGHDT and YYEEEE. There are 15 residues in the CDR3. With 4 bases removed from V and 0 bases from J, the gap between germline ends came to 8 bases. The CDR3 nucleotides read TGTGCCAGCAGCCTGATGGTCTCTGGGGCCAACGTCCTGACTTTC. Amino acids: CASSLMVSGANVLTF. The complete variable domain, with remaining parts taken from reference TRBV5-6 and TRBJ2-6, reads DAGVTQSPTHLIKTRGQQVTLRCSPKSGHDTVSWYQQALGQGPQFIFQYYEEEERQRGNFPDRFSGHQFPNYSSELNVNALLLGDSALYLCASSLMVSGANVLTFGAGSRLTVL.

This sequence joins TRBV5-1 and TRBJ2-1; TRBD2 matches 10 bases. Germline V gene sequence: CDR1 SGHRS, CDR2 YFSETQ. The V gene end was trimmed by 0 bases and the J gene end by 3 bases; junction bases not matched to a gene: 3. This CDR3 comprises 16 residues. The DNA for the CDR3 is TGCGCCAGCAGCTTGGGAGGGACTAGCGTCTACAATGAGCAGTTCTTC. This sequence encodes CASSLGGTSVYNEQFF.

The chain couples TRBV2 to TRBJ2-5; D might be TRBD1 (6 bases). The germline V and J ends were trimmed by 10 bases and 2 bases, with 17 bases remaining between them. Germline CDR1 is SNHLY and CDR2 is FYNNEI. This CDR3 has 14 residues. CDR3 amino acids: CATKGGTGQETQYF. The CDR3 DNA reads as TGTGCCACTAAAGGGGGAACGGGGCAAGAGACCCAGTACTTC.

This rearrangement joins TRBV2 to TRBJ1-6; D gene ambiguous. Germline V gene lookup returns CDR1 SNHLY and CDR2 FYNNEI. The CDR3 is 12 residues long. V lost 2 bases to trimming and J lost 8 bases, with 4 bases between them. CDR3 amino acids: CASSETHSPLHF. The CDR3 DNA reads as TGTGCCAGCAGTGAAACACATTCACCCCTCCACTTT.

The rearrangement uses TRBV4-2 and TRBJ1-2; maybe TRBD1 (5 bases). The ends were cut back, 3 bases at V and 7 bases at J, with 12 bases in the middle. This CDR3 has 13 residues. From germline, CDR1 is LGHNA and CDR2 YNFKEQ. This CDR3 reads CASSQPGPSGYTF. As DNA, the CDR3 is TGTGCCAGCAGCCAGCCGGGACCCAGTGGCTACACCTTC.

Points on this clone: A read error may account for a junction end that differs from germline. This rearrangement joins TRBV27 to TRBJ1-1, with D unresolved. This CDR3 comprises 13 residues. Germline V CDR1 and CDR2: MNHEY, SMNVEV (reference sequence). The CDR3 DNA sequence: TGTGCCACCAGTTTAATGGGGAACACTGAAGCTTTCTTT. It yields the protein CATSLMGNTEAFF.

V gene TRBV4-2 combines with J gene TRBJ2-3; 7 nucleotides match TRBD2. V lost 4 bases and J lost 4; bases outside the gene matches: 11. This CDR3 is built from 16 residues. CDR1 and CDR2 from the germline V gene are LGHNA and YNFKEQ. CDR3 in amino acids: CASSRGLEGSADTQYF. The CDR3 nucleotides are TGTGCCAGCAGCCGCGGACTAGAAGGTAGTGCAGATACGCAGTATTTT.

The chain carries TRBV7-8 and TRBJ1-2, with D maybe TRBD1 (6 bases). Trimming left V 3 bases short and J 8 bases short, with 19 bases between. The CDR3 runs to 15 residues. CDR1 SGHVS and CDR2 FQNEAQ come from the germline V gene. The CDR3 here is CASSLQPQGSDGYTF. CDR3 DNA sequence: TGTGCCAGCAGCTTGCAACCTCAGGGGAGTGACGGCTACACCTTC.

V usage is TRBV15 and J usage is TRBJ2-7; D perhaps matches TRBD1 (6 bases). Trimming left V 0 bases short and J 2 bases short, with 8 bases between. Germline V CDR1 and CDR2: LNHNV, YYDKDF (reference sequence). The CDR3 loop spans 14 amino acids. The CDR3 DNA sequence: TGTGCCACCAGCAGAGATAAGGGGGCCTACGAGCAGTACTTC. This sequence encodes CATSRDKGAYEQYF.

The CDR3 DNA is TGTGCCTGCACCGTACGTCAGCGGAACAATGAGCAGTTCTTC. Translation: CACTVRQRNNEQFF. This chain links TRBV2 with TRBJ2-1; TRBD2 is a possible D gene (5 bases). Looked up from germline, CDR1 is SNHLY and CDR2 is FYNNEI. Trimming pared 11 bases from V and 5 bases from J, leaving 19 bases between. CDR3 length: 14 amino acids.

The chain links TRBV7-6 to TRBJ1-1, with 7 nucleotides matching TRBD1. CDR1 and CDR2 from the germline V gene are SGHVS and FNYEAQ. V dropped 1 base and J dropped 7; count of bases not matched to a gene: 6. CDR3 length: 14 amino acids. CDR3 sequence: CASSLVGDSSEAFF. DNA for the CDR3: TGTGCCAGCAGCTTAGTTGGGGACAGTAGTGAAGCTTTCTTT.

The rearrangement uses TRBV27 and TRBJ1-5, with 8 bases that match TRBD1. V dropped 4 bases and J dropped 2; count of bases not matched to a gene: 4. Germline CDR1 MNHEY, CDR2 SMNVEV (reference sequence). The CDR3 extends over 15 amino acids. CDR3 in amino acids: CASSSTGAGNQPQHF. The CDR3 DNA follows: TGTGCCAGCAGTTCGACAGGGGCTGGCAATCAGCCCCAGCATTTT.

The rearrangement uses TRBV10-3 and TRBJ2-3; D perhaps matches TRBD1 (6 bases). Germline-derived CDR1 and CDR2 are ENHRY and SYGVKD. Trimming cost V 10 bases and J 0 bases, with 17 bases left between them. The length of the CDR3 is 15 residues. CDR3 in amino acids: CATLTGTTSTDTQYF. CDR3 in DNA: TGTGCCACTCTTACCGGGACAACGAGCACAGATACGCAGTATTTT.

CDR3 nucleotide sequence: TGTGCCAGCTCTCAGGGGGCGGGTTTTGGTGAAGCTTTCTTT. This encodes CASSQGAGFGEAFF. The rearrangement joins TRBV6-5 to TRBJ1-1; 8 bases map to TRBD1. V gave up 8 bases and J gave up 7 bases; unmatched junction bases: 12. Germline V gives CDR1 MNHEY, CDR2 SVGAGI. The CDR3 runs to 14 residues.

This chain joins TRBV2 and TRBJ1-2; 8 positions agree with TRBD1. V trimming: 1 base; J trimming: 5 bases; junction bases outside the gene matches: 3. The CDR3 spans 14 residues. The germline V gene has CDR1 SNHLY and CDR2 FYNNEI. The CDR3 nucleotides are TGTGCCAGCAGTGAAGGACGGACAGGGTATGGCTACACCTTC. Translated, it gives CASSEGRTGYGYTF.